This T cell receptor (beta chain) was captured by sequencing in a study of post-analysis software for immune sequencing data. Whole-study context: Recorded subtypes: relapsing-remitting, secondary progressive, progressive-relapsing; some patients unannotated.

Whole-study findings and limits: The study found TRBV5-6, TRBV5-1 and TRBV20-1 among about 5 TRBV segments more frequent in patients than controls. Samples prepared in the same batch strongly co-clustered by F measure. Significantly lower normalized Chao1 diversity was seen in multiple sclerosis patients than in controls.

CDR3 length: 11 amino acids. Germline CDR1 reads SQVTM; CDR2 reads ANQGSEA. Trimming left V 7 bases short and J 0 bases short, with 6 bases between. In the case of this clonotype: Its antigen is not known.

Unique-molecular-identifier-tagged TCR beta cDNA libraries were used. Once 1 to 10 million T cells were used, about half a million cDNA molecules resulted. One entry per CDR3 protein, called by TCRdb with MiXCR from the PCR reads. The data show about 770,000 distinct CDR3 sequences, 46% seen once. The sample consisted of blood. The chain couples TRBV29-1 to TRBJ1-1; D is unclear. The TCR originated in a girl aged 10 to 17 with multiple sclerosis. This CDR3 reads CSDGLNTEAFF. The CDR3 coding sequence is TGCAGCGATGGTTTGAACACTGAAGCTTTCTTT.